This TCR beta chain is drawn from a study of OX40 agonist ivuxolimab in advanced cancers. With regard to the full study: Ivuxolimab, which targeted the costimulatory receptor OX40 (CD134), was an agonistic, fully human IgG2 monoclonal antibody. Intravenous ivuxolimab was administered to patients every 2 weeks at six dose levels: 0.01, 0.1, 0.3, 1.5, 3 and 10 mg/kg. A male proportion of almost 85% and a mean age of about 60 years, ranging from about 20 to 80, were recorded for the dose-escalation cohort. Of the 50 to 55 patients in dose escalation, 19 had hepatocellular carcinoma, some 15 had melanoma, 9 had renal cell carcinoma and 9 had head and neck cancer. Partial responses were achieved by three dose-escalation patients, of whom one had hepatocellular carcinoma and two had cutaneous melanoma. Patients were allowed to have had prior anti-PD-1, anti-PD-L1 or anti-CTLA-4 therapy, and approximately 39% of the dose-escalation patients had been treated with checkpoint inhibitors. Peripheral TCRbeta sequencing aimed to test whether ivuxolimab altered TCR sequence diversity and caused clonal T-cell expansion. The paper covers the monotherapy dose-escalation part of the phase I ivuxolimab trial, which included N ≈ 50 patients. Broader findings and caveats from the paper: Low levels of normalized T-cell clonal expansion were also seen in some patients who did not respond. Partial responders in the 0.1-3.0 mg/kg groups had among the lowest normalized peripheral clonal expansion, especially among CD8+ T cells. On average, CD8+ T cells showed more expanded clones than CD4+ T cells after ivuxolimab. The antigen specificity of the peripheral T cells that underwent clonal expansion was not determined. At doses from 0.1 to 3.0 mg/kg, clonal expansion was seen in both CD4+ and CD8+ blood T cells between baseline and week 6.

As to this clone: It lacks a known antigen. No base quality information exists; no much larger clone differs at one position.

Genomic DNA was isolated from the sorted cells so that the TCRbeta CDR3 region could be sequenced. The immunoSEQ Assay was used for sequencing of TCRbeta CDR3 regions. What TCRdb holds here is the immuneACCESS table cut down to in-frame rearrangements. Part of the clones is not present; checked against another copy, under half of the missing clones reflect an unresolved V gene, and the others are unexplained. The sample yields around 80,000 clones; approximately 86% were counted once. Of the sample, just under 1% is held by the ten largest clones. The trial excluded patients who had a history of autoimmune disease or who were on systemic immunosuppression. In every dose cohort, peripheral blood was drawn for TCR sequencing at baseline, cycle 4 day 1, and cycle 7 day 1. The samples were drawn from a first-in-human, open-label, multicenter phase I dose-escalation trial of ivuxolimab. Adults with locally advanced or metastatic head and neck squamous cell, hepatocellular, melanoma or renal cell carcinoma were enrolled in the trial. Before TCR sequencing, CD4+ and CD8+ T cells were separately sorted from peripheral blood.

V lost 1 base and J lost 11 bases, and the count of bases not matched to a germline gene is 7. Via the germline V gene (reference sequence), CDR1 is GTSNPN and CDR2 SVGIG. The CDR3 contains 13 residues, cysteine and phenylalanine counted. Only the CDR3 DNA is retained, 39 bases long and in frame from the first base. The chain uses TRBV30 and TRBJ1-5; TRBD1 matches 8 bases in the middle. This receptor was obtained from an adult with an advanced solid tumor such as melanoma, head and neck, liver or kidney cancer. This specimen was CD4+ or CD8+ T cells sorted from blood, taken in a trial of the OX40 agonist ivuxolimab. The sequenced DNA is TGTGCCTGGAGTGGAAACAGGGGGAAGGCCCAGCATTTT. Its product reads: CAWSGNRGKAQHF.